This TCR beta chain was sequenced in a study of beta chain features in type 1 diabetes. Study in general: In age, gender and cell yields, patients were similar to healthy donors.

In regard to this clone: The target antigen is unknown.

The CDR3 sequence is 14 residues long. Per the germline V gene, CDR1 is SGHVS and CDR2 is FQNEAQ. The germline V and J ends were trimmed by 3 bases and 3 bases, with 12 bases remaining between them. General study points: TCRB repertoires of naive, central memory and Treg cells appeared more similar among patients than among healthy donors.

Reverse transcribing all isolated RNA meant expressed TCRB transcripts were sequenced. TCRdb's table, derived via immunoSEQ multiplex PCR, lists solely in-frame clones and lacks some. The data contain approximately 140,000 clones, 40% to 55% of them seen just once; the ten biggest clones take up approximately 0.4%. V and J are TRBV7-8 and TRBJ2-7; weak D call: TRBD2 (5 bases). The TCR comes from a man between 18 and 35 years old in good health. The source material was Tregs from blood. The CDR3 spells CASSFVRESYEQYF. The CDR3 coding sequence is TGTGCCAGCAGCTTCGTCCGGGAAAGCTACGAGCAGTACTTC.